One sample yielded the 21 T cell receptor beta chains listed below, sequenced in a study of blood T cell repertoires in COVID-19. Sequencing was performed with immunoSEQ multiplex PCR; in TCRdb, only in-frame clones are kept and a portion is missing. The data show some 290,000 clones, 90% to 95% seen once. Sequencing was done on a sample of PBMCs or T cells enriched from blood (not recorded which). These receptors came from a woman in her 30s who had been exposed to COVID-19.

The CDR3 is CASSKAPIDGELFF. As DNA, the CDR3 is TGTGCCAGCAGCAAAGCCCCCATAGATGGGGAGCTGTTTTTT. The gene calls are TRBV21-1 and TRBJ2-2; TRBD2 reflects the table's D call only, with no check against the DNA. TRBV21-1 is termed a pseudogene. The CDR3 loop spans 14 amino acids.

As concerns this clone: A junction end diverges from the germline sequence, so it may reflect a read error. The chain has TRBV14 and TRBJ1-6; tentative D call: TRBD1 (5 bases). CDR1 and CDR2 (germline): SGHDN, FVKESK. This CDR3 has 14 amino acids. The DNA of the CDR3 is TGTGCCAGCAGCCACGCCGGCAGGGATTCACTCCTCCACTTT. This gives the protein CASSHAGRDSLLHF. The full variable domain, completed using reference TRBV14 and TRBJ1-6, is EAGVTQFPSHSVIEKGQTVTLRCDPISGHDNLYWYRRVMGKEIKFLLHFVKESKQDESGMPNNRFLAERTGGTYSTLKVQPAELEDSGVYFCASSHAGRDSLLHFGNGTRLTVT.

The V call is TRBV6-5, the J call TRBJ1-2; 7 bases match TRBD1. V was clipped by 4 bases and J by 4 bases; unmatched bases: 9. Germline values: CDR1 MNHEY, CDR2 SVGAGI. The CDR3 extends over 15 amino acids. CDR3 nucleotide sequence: TGTGCCAGCAGTTCAACTGGACAGGCTACCTATGGCTACACCTTC. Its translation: CASSSTGQATYGYTF.

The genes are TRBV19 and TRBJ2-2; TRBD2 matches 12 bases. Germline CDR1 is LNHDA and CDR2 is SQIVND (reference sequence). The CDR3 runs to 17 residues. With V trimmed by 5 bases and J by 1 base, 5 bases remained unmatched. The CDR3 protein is CASSRLAGERNTGELFF. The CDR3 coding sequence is TGTGCCAGTAGTCGACTAGCGGGGGAAAGGAACACCGGGGAGCTGTTTTTT.

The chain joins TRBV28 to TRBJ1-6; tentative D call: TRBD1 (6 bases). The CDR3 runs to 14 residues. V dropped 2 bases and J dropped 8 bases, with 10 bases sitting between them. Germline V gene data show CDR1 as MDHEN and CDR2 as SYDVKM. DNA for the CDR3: TGTGCCAGCAGTTTACGAGGGGGAGATTCACCCCTCCACTTT. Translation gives CASSLRGGDSPLHF.

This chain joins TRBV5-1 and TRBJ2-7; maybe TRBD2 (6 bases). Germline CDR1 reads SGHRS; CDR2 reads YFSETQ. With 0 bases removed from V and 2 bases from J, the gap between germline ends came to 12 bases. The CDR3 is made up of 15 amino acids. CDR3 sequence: CASSLGAGRTYEQYF. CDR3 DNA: TGCGCCAGCAGCTTGGGGGCGGGGAGAACCTACGAGCAGTACTTC.

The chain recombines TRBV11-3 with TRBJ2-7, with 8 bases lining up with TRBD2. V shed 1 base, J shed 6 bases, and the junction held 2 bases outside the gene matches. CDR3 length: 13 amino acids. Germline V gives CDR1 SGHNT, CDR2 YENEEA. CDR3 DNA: TGTGCCAGCAGCTTAGTTAGCGGGGTCGAGCAGTACTTC. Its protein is CASSLVSGVEQYF.

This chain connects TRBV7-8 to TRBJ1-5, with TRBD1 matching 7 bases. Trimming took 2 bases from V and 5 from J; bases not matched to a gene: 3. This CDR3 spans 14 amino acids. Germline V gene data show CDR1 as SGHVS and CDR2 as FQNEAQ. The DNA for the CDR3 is TGTGCCAGCAGCTTACACAGGGGAGATCAGCCCCAGCATTTT. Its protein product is CASSLHRGDQPQHF.

The CDR3 sequence is CSVVGGDTRTDTQYF. The CDR3 DNA reads as TGCAGCGTTGTGGGGGGGGATACACGCACAGATACGCAGTATTTT. The chain combines TRBV29-1 with TRBJ2-3; TRBD2 agrees at 7 bases. CDR1 is SQVTM, CDR2 ANQGSEA, per germline. This CDR3 is 15 amino acids long. V was pared by 4 bases and J by 1 base, with 8 bases of the junction left unmatched.

The CDR3 spells CASSEPGVHEQYF. The CDR3 DNA reads TGTGCCAGCAGTGAGCCGGGAGTCCACGAGCAGTACTTC. The chain couples TRBV6-1 to TRBJ2-7; TRBD2 is a possible D gene (6 bases). The CDR3 consists of 13 residues. Trimming took off 3 bases at V and 5 bases at J, with 11 bases between the two ends. Germline V gene data show CDR1 as MNHNS and CDR2 as SASEGT.

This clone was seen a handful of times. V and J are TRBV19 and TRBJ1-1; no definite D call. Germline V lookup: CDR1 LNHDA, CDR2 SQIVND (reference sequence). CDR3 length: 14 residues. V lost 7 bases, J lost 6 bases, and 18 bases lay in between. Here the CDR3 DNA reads TGTGCCAGTACGATGGAGCCGGGTTTCCCTGAAGCTTTCTTT. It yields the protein CASTMEPGFPEAFF.

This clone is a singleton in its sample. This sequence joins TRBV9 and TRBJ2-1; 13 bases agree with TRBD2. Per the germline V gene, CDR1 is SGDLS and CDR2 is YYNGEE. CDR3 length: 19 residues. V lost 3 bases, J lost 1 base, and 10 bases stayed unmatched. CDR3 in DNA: TGTGCCAGCAGCGCCCCGGGACTAGCGGGGAAGGGGTCCTACAATGAGCAGTTCTTC. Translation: CASSAPGLAGKGSYNEQFF.

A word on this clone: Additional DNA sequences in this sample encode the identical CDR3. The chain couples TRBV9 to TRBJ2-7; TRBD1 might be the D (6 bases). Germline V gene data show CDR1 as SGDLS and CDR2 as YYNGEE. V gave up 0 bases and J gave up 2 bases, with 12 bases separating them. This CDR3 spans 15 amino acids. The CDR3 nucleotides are TGTGCCAGCAGCGTAGCGCCAGGGGATACCTACGAGCAGTACTTC. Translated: CASSVAPGDTYEQYF. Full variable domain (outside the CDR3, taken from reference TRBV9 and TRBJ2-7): DSGVTQTPKHLITATGQRVTLRCSPRSGDLSVYWYQQSLDQGLQFLIQYYNGEERAKGNILERFSAQQFPDLHSELNLSSLELGDSALYFCASSVAPGDTYEQYFGPGTRLTVT.

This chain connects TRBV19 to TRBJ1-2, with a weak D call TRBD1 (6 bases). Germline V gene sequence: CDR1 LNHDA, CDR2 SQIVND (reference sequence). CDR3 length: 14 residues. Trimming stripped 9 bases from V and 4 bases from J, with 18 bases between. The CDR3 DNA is TGTGCCAGCAGCCTCGGACAGCTCGGCTATGGCTACACCTTC. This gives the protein CASSLGQLGYGYTF.

The CDR3 DNA reads as TGTGCCAGCAGTCGACAGGCTGAGAACTATGGCTACACCTTC. Translated, it gives CASSRQAENYGYTF. The chain has TRBV25-1 and TRBJ1-2, with D perhaps TRBD1 (6 bases). The V gene's germline CDR1 is MGHDK and CDR2 SYGVNS. V was clipped by 5 bases and J by 2 bases, with 12 bases between them. CDR3 length: 14 amino acids.

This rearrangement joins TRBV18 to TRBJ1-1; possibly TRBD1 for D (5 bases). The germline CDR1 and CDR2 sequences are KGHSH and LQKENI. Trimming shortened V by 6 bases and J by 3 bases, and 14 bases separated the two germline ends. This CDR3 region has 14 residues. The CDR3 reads CASSDGWDYTEAFF. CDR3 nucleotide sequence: TGTGCCAGCTCCGATGGGTGGGACTACACTGAAGCTTTCTTT.

CDR3 loop: CASSSGAYSYEQYF. Here the CDR3 DNA reads TGTGCCAGCAGTTCCGGAGCTTATTCCTACGAGCAGTACTTC. The genes are TRBV6-5 and TRBJ2-7; D unclear. Germline V gene data show CDR1 as MNHEY and CDR2 as SVGAGI. V lost 4 bases to trimming and J lost 1 base, with 11 bases between them. This CDR3 spans 14 amino acids.

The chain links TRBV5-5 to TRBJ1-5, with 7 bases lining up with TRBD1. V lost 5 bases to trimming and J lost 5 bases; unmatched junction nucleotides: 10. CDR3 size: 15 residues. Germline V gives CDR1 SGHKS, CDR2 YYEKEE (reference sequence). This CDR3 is CASSRGARGDQPQHF. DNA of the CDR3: TGTGCCAGCAGTCGGGGCGCCAGGGGGGATCAGCCCCAGCATTTT.

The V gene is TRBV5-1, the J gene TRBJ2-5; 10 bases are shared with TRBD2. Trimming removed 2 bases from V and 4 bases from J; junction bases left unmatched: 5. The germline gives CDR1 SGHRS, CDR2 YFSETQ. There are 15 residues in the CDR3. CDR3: CASSLSGGAIETQYF. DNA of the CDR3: TGCGCCAGCAGCTTAAGCGGGGGGGCGATAGAGACCCAGTACTTC. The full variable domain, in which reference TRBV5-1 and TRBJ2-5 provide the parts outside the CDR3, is KAGVTQTPRYLIKTRGQQVTLSCSPISGHRSVSWYQQTPGQGLQFLFEYFSETQRNKGNFPGRFSGRQFSNSRSEMNVSTLELGDSALYLCASSLSGGAIETQYFGPGTRLLVL.

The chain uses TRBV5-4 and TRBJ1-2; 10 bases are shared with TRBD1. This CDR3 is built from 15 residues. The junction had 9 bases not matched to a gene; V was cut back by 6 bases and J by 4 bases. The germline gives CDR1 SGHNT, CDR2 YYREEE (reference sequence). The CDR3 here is CASMDRGSSSYGYTF. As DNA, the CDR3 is TGTGCCAGCATGGACAGGGGGTCCTCAAGCTATGGCTACACCTTC. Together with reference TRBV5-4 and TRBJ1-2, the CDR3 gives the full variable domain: ETGVTQSPTHLIKTRGQQVTLRCSSQSGHNTVSWYQQALGQGPQFIFQYYREEENGRGNFPPRFSGLQFPNYSSELNVNALELDDSALYLCASMDRGSSSYGYTFGSGTRLTVV.

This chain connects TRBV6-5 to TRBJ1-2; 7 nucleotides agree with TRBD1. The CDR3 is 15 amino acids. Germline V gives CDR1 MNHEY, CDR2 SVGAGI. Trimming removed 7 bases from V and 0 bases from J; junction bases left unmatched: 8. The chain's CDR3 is CASTRGDRANYGYTF. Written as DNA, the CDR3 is TGTGCCAGCACCAGGGGGGACAGAGCTAACTATGGCTACACCTTC.